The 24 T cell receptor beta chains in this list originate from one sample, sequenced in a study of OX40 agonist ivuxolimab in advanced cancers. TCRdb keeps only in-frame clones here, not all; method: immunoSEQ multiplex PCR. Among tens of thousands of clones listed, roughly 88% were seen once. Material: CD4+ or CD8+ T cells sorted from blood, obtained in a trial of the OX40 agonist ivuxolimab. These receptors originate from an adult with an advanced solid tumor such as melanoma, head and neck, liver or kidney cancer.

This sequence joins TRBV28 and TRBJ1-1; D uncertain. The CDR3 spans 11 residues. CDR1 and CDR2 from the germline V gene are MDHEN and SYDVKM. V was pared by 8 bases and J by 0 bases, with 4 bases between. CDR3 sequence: CASHMNTEAFF. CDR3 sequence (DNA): TGTGCCAGCCATATGAACACTGAAGCTTTCTTT.

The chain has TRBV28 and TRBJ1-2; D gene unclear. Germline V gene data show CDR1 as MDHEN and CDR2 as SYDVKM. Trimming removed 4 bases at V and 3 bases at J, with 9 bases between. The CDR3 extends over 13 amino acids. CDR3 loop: CASSSRAYYGYTF. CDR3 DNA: TGTGCCAGCAGTTCACGGGCCTACTATGGCTACACCTTC.

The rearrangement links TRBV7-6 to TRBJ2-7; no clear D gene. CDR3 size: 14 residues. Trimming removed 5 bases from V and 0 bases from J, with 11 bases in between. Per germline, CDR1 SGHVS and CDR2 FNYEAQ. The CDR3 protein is CASSPSGNSYEQYF. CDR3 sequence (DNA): TGTGCCAGCAGCCCCAGTGGGAACTCCTACGAGCAGTACTTC.

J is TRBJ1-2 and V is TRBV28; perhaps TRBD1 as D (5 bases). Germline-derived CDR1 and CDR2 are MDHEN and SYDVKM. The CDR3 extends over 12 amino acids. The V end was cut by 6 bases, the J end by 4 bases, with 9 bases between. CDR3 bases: TGTGCCAGCAGGTCAGGGCTCTATGGCTACACCTTC. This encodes CASRSGLYGYTF.

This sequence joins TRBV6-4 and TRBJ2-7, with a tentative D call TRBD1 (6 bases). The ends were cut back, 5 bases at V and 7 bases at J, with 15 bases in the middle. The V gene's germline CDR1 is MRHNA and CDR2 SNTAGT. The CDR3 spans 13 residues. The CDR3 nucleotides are TGTGCCAGCAGTCATCGGACAGATGGAGAGCAGTACTTC. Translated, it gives CASSHRTDGEQYF.

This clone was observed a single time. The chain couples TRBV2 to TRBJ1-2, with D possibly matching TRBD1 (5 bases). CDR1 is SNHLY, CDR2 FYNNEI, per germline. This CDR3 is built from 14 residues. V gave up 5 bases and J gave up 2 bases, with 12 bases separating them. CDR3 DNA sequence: TGTGCCAGCAGTCTACCACAGGCCAACTATGGCTACACCTTC. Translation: CASSLPQANYGYTF.

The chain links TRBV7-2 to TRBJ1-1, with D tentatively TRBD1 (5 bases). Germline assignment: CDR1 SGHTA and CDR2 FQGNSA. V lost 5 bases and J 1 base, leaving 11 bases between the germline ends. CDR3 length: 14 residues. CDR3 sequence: CASSNRGGNTEAFF. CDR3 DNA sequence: TGTGCCAGCAGCAACCGGGGCGGGAACACTGAAGCTTTCTTT.

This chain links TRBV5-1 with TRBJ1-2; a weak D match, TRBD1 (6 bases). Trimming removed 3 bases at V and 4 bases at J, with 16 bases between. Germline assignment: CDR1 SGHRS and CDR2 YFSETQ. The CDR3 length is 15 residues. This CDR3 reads CASSSNPPGAYGYTF. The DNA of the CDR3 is TGCGCCAGCAGCTCCAACCCCCCAGGGGCCTATGGCTACACCTTC. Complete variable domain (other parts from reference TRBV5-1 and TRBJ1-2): KAGVTQTPRYLIKTRGQQVTLSCSPISGHRSVSWYQQTPGQGLQFLFEYFSETQRNKGNFPGRFSGRQFSNSRSEMNVSTLELGDSALYLCASSSNPPGAYGYTFGSGTRLTVV.

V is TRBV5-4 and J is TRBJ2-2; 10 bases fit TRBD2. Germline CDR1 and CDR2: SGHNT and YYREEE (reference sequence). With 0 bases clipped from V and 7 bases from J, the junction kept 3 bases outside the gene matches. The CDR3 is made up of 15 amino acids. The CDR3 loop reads CASSLGSGRNGELFF. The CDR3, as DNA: TGTGCCAGCAGCTTGGGTAGCGGGAGGAACGGGGAGCTGTTTTTT.

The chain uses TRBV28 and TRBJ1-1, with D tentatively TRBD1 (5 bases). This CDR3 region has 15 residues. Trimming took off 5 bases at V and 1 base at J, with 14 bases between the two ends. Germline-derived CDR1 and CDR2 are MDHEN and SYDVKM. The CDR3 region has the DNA TGTGCCAGCAGTCGTCCGGGGGGATCGAACACTGAAGCTTTCTTT. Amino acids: CASSRPGGSNTEAFF.

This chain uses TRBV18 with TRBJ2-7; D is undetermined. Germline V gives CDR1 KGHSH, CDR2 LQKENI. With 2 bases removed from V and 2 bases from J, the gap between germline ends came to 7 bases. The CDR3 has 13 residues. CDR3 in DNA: TGTGCCAGCTCACCAGGCACTACCTACGAGCAGTACTTC. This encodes CASSPGTTYEQYF.

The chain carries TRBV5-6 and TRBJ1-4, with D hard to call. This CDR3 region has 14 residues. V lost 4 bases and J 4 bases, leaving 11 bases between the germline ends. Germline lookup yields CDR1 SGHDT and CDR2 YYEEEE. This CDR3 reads CASSPQRYNEKLFF. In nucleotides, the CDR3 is TGTGCCAGCAGCCCACAGCGATATAATGAAAAACTGTTTTTT.

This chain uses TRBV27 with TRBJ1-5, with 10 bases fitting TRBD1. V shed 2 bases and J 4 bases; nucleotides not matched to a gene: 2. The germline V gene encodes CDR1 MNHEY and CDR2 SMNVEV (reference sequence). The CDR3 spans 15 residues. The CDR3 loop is CASSLVGQGNQPQHF. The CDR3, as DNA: TGTGCCAGCAGTTTAGTGGGACAGGGGAATCAGCCCCAGCATTTT.

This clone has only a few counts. The CDR3 is CASSLRSEQYF. Here the CDR3 DNA reads TGTGCCAGCAGCTTACGCTCCGAGCAGTACTTC. The chain has TRBV5-6 and TRBJ2-7; D is undetermined. CDR1 and CDR2 from the germline V gene are SGHDT and YYEEEE. This CDR3 contains 11 residues. The V gene lost 2 bases and the J gene lost 6 bases, with 6 bases spanning the gap. Together with reference TRBV5-6 and TRBJ2-7, the CDR3 gives the full variable domain: DAGVTQSPTHLIKTRGQQVTLRCSPKSGHDTVSWYQQALGQGPQFIFQYYEEEERQRGNFPDRFSGHQFPNYSSELNVNALLLGDSALYLCASSLRSEQYFGPGTRLTVT.

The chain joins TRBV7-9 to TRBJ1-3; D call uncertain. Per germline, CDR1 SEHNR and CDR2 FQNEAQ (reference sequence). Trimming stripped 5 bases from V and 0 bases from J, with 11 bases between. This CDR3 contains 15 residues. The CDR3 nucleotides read TGTGCCAGCAGCCCGCCCTCAAACTCTGGAAACACCATATATTTT. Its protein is CASSPPSNSGNTIYF.

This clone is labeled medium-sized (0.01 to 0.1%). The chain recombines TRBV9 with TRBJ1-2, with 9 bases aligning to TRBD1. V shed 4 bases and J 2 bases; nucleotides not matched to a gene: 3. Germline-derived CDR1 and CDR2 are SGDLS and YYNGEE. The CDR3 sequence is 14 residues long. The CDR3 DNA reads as TGTGCCAGCAGCCCCGGACAGGGGAACTATGGCTACACCTTC. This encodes CASSPGQGNYGYTF. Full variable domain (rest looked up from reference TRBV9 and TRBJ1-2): DSGVTQTPKHLITATGQRVTLRCSPRSGDLSVYWYQQSLDQGLQFLIQYYNGEERAKGNILERFSAQQFPDLHSELNLSSLELGDSALYFCASSPGQGNYGYTFGSGTRLTVV.

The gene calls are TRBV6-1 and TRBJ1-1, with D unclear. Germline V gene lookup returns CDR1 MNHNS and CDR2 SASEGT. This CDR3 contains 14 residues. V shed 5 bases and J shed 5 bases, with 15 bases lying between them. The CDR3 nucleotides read TGTGCCAGCAGTTATGATGTTCCCGGGACTGAAGCTTTCTTT. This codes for CASSYDVPGTEAFF.

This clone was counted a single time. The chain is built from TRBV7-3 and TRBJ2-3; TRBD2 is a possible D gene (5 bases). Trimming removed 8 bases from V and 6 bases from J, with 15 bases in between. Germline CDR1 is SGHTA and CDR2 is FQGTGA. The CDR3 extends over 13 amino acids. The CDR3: CASRTPTGDTQYF. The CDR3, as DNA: TGTGCCAGCCGGACGCCTACGGGGGATACGCAGTATTTT.

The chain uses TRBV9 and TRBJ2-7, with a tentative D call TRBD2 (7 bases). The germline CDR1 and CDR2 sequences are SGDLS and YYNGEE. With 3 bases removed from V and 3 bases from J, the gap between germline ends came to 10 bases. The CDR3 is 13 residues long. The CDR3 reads CASSGGGGYEQYF. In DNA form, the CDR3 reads TGTGCCAGCAGCGGAGGGGGGGGCTACGAGCAGTACTTC. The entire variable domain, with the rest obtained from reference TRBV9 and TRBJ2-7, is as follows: DSGVTQTPKHLITATGQRVTLRCSPRSGDLSVYWYQQSLDQGLQFLIQYYNGEERAKGNILERFSAQQFPDLHSELNLSSLELGDSALYFCASSGGGGYEQYFGPGTRLTVT.

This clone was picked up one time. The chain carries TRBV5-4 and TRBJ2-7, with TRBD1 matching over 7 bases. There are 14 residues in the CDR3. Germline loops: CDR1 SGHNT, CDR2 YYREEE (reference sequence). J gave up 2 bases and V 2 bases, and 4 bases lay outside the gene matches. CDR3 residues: CASSLGTVTYEQYF. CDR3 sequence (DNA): TGTGCCAGCAGCTTAGGGACAGTTACCTACGAGCAGTACTTC.

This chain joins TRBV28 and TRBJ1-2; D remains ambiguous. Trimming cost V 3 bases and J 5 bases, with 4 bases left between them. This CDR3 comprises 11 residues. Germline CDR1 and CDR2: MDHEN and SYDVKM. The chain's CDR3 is CASSFGYGYTF. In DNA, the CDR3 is TGTGCCAGCAGTTTCGGTTATGGCTACACCTTC.

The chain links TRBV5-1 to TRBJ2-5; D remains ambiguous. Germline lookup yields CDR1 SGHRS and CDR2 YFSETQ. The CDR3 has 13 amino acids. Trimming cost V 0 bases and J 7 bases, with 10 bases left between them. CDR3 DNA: TGCGCCAGCAGCTTGGCCGTTTCGGGGACCCAGTACTTC. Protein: CASSLAVSGTQYF.

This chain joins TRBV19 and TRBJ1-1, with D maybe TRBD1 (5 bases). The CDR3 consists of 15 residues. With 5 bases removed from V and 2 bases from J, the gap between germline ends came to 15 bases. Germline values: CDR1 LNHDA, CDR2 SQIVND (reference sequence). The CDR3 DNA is TGTGCCAGTAGTCTCCACGGGACGGAAAACACTGAAGCTTTCTTT. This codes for CASSLHGTENTEAFF.

CDR3 nucleotides: TGTGCCAGCAGCTCCCTGGGACTAGGAAGCAATGAGCAGTTCTTC. Its protein is CASSSLGLGSNEQFF. The V call is TRBV7-3, the J call TRBJ2-1, with TRBD2 matching 8 bases. Germline values: CDR1 SGHTA, CDR2 FQGTGA. There are 15 residues in the CDR3. With 4 bases clipped from V and 6 bases from J, the junction kept 8 bases outside the gene matches.